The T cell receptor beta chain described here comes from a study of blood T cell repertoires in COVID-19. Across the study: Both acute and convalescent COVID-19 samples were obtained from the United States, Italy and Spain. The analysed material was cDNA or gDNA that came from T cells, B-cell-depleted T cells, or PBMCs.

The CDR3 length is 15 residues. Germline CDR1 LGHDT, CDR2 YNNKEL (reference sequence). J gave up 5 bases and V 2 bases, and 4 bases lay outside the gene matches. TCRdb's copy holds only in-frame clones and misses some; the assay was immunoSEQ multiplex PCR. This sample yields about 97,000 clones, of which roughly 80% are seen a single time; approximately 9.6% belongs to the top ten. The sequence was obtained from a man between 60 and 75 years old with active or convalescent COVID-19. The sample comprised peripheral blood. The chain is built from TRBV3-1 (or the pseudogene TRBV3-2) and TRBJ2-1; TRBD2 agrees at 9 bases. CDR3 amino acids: CASSQRREGNNEQFF. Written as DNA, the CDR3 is TGTGCCAGCAGCCAACGGCGGGAGGGAAACAATGAGCAGTTCTTC.